Shown below are 23 T cell receptor beta chains from a single sample sequenced in a study of T cell responses to AZD1222 COVID-19 vaccine. Sequencing used immunoSEQ multiplex PCR; TCRdb keeps in-frame clones, though not all of them. The table records under 140,000 clones, 92% of them present only once. Source: peripheral blood, taken 28 days after the second AZD1222 dose. The receptors stem from an adult who received the AZD1222 COVID-19 vaccine.

The rearrangement joins TRBV9 to TRBJ1-4, with TRBD1 as a possible D gene (5 bases). Germline V gene data show CDR1 as SGDLS and CDR2 as YYNGEE. V was pared by 3 bases and J by 5 bases, with 11 bases between. This CDR3 contains 14 residues. CDR3 residues: CASSAGRSNEKLFF. The CDR3 DNA follows: TGTGCCAGCAGCGCGGGACGGAGCAATGAAAAACTGTTTTTT.

This clone showed up just once. The V call is TRBV7-6, the J call TRBJ2-1; 9 bases align to TRBD2. Germline assignment: CDR1 SGHVS and CDR2 FNYEAQ. Unmatched junction bases numbered 18, after V lost 6 bases and J lost 9 bases. The CDR3 is 17 residues long. CDR3 loop: CASSSGGRAGGGAEQFF. The CDR3 DNA reads TGTGCCAGCAGTTCGGGGGGTCGGGCGGGGGGGGGCGCTGAGCAGTTCTTC. The complete variable domain, with remaining parts taken from reference TRBV7-6 and TRBJ2-1, reads GAGVSQSPRYKVTKRGQDVALRCDPISGHVSLYWYRQALGQGPEFLTYFNYEAQQDKSGLPNDRFSAERPEGSISTLTIQRTEQRDSAMYRCASSSGGRAGGGAEQFFGPGTRLTVL.

The CDR3 DNA is TGTGCCAGCAGCAGGGGGATGAATTCACCCCTCCACTTT. Its translation: CASSRGMNSPLHF. The rearrangement uses TRBV11-3 and TRBJ1-6; D possibly corresponds to TRBD1 (6 bases). V was pared by 5 bases and J by 7 bases, with 9 bases between. The germline V gene encodes CDR1 SGHNT and CDR2 YENEEA. CDR3 size: 13 residues.

CDR3 residues: CASSPWEGGEETQYF. The CDR3 coding sequence is TGTGCCAGCAGCCCGTGGGAAGGGGGCGAGGAGACCCAGTACTTC. The rearrangement links TRBV5-8 to TRBJ2-5, with TRBD1 matching 7 bases. After removal of 4 bases from V and 5 bases from J, the junction contained 11 bases not matched to a gene. Germline V gene data show CDR1 as SGHTS and CDR2 as YDEGEE. The CDR3 is 15 amino acids.

The V call is TRBV19, the J call TRBJ2-1; 9 positions match TRBD2. The junction had 2 bases not matched to a gene; V was cut back by 5 bases and J by 6 bases. This CDR3 region has 13 residues. CDR1 is LNHDA and CDR2 is SQIVND in the germline V gene (reference sequence). The CDR3 nucleotides are TGTGCCAGTAGTCAGACTAGCGGCAATGAGCAGTTCTTC. This sequence encodes CASSQTSGNEQFF.

This clone was recorded once. V gene TRBV6-2 or TRBV6-3 combines with J gene TRBJ2-2; TRBD2 matches at 11 bases. The J segment lost 0 bases and the V segment lost 0 bases, leaving 6 bases of the junction unmatched. Germline V CDR1 and CDR2: MNHEY, SVGEGT. This CDR3 has 19 amino acids. The CDR3, as DNA: TGTGCCAGCAGTTACTCGTTAAGACTAGCGGGAACGAACACCGGGGAGCTGTTTTTT. The encoded protein is CASSYSLRLAGTNTGELFF.

J is TRBJ2-2 and V is TRBV10-1; either TRBD1 or TRBD2 may fit D (7 bases each). CDR1 and CDR2 (germline): WNHNN, SYGVQD (reference sequence). There are 16 residues in the CDR3. V dropped 3 bases and J dropped 5 bases, with 16 bases sitting between them. CDR3 loop: CASSDPGRGGTGELFF. CDR3 in DNA: TGCGCCAGCAGTGATCCTGGCAGGGGGGGTACCGGGGAGCTGTTTTTT.

CDR3 protein: CASSYSERGSSPLHF. The CDR3, as DNA: TGTGCCAGCAGTTACTCGGAGCGGGGGAGTTCACCCCTCCACTTT. The V call is TRBV6-6, the J call TRBJ1-6; possible D gene TRBD1, 5 bases. Trimming shortened V by 0 bases and J by 9 bases, and 12 bases separated the two germline ends. Looked up from germline, CDR1 is MNHNY and CDR2 is SVGAGI (reference sequence). The CDR3 length is 15 residues.

This sequence joins TRBV28 and TRBJ1-5; TRBD1 might be the D (6 bases). CDR1 and CDR2 from the germline V gene are MDHEN and SYDVKM. V gave up 5 bases and J gave up 7 bases, with 15 bases separating them. The CDR3 runs 14 residues. DNA of the CDR3: TGTGCCAGCAGTCTGACCCACAGGGCCCAGCCCCAGCATTTT. Translating gives CASSLTHRAQPQHF. The full variable domain, completed using reference TRBV28 and TRBJ1-5, is DVKVTQSSRYLVKRTGEKVFLECVQDMDHENMFWYRQDPGLGLRLIYFSYDVKMKEKGDIPEGYSVSREKKERFSLILESASTNQTSMYLCASSLTHRAQPQHFGDGTRLSIL.

In its sample, this clone was seen a few times. The rearrangement uses TRBV27 and TRBJ1-5, with D maybe TRBD1 (6 bases). Per the germline V gene, CDR1 is MNHEY and CDR2 is SMNVEV (reference sequence). The CDR3 sequence is 14 residues long. V was pared by 3 bases and J by 10 bases, with 16 bases between. The CDR3 loop reads CASSFSRGGEPQHF. CDR3 in DNA: TGTGCCAGCAGTTTTTCCAGGGGTGGCGAACCCCAGCATTTT.

The V gene is TRBV29-1, the J gene TRBJ2-3; D is uncertain. Trimming stripped 4 bases from V and 5 bases from J, with 4 bases between. Germline CDR1 SQVTM, CDR2 ANQGSEA. The CDR3 loop spans 10 amino acids. For the CDR3, the DNA is TGCAGCGTTGCCAGAGATACGCAGTATTTT. Translated: CSVARDTQYF.

The V gene is TRBV5-8, the J gene TRBJ1-6; D is ambiguous. Germline V lookup: CDR1 SGHTS, CDR2 YDEGEE. V was clipped by 0 bases and J by 11 bases, with 9 bases between them. This CDR3 region has 13 residues. CDR3 in amino acids: CASSLGPFPPLHF. The CDR3 DNA follows: TGTGCCAGCAGCTTGGGACCGTTTCCACCCCTCCACTTT.

V and J are TRBV5-4 and TRBJ1-4; perhaps TRBD1 as D (6 bases). Per the germline V gene, CDR1 is SGHNT and CDR2 is YYREEE (reference sequence). The CDR3 covers 16 residues. Trimming cost V 3 bases and J 0 bases, with 12 bases left between them. The CDR3 reads CASSSARGSTNEKLFF. The CDR3 DNA reads TGTGCCAGCAGCTCTGCCAGGGGCTCAACTAATGAAAAACTGTTTTTT.

V gene TRBV28 combines with J gene TRBJ1-2; D not certain. The V end was cut by 7 bases, the J end by 5 bases, with 11 bases between. This CDR3 is built from 12 residues. The germline CDR1 and CDR2 sequences are MDHEN and SYDVKM. The CDR3 DNA sequence: TGTGCCAGCACCCCGCGGGCTTATGGCTACACCTTC. Protein product: CASTPRAYGYTF.

This clone has only one observation. The chain couples TRBV5-5 to TRBJ2-5; a possible D gene is TRBD2 (6 bases). The CDR3 totals 17 residues. In germline, CDR1 is SGHKS, CDR2 YYEKEE (reference sequence). The V end lost 2 bases, the J end lost 2 bases, and 19 bases lay between the germline ends. The CDR3 sequence is CASSFGRGTLRQETQYF. DNA of the CDR3: TGTGCCAGCAGCTTCGGCCGGGGGACGTTGCGGCAAGAGACCCAGTACTTC.

This chain uses TRBV25-1 with TRBJ2-5, with D possibly TRBD1 on 5 matching bases. The CDR3 runs 15 residues. The germline V gene has CDR1 MGHDK and CDR2 SYGVNS. The germline V and J ends were trimmed by 7 bases and 4 bases, with 19 bases remaining between them. Here the CDR3 reads CASTTRTRGGETQYF. CDR3 coding DNA: TGTGCCAGCACTACCAGGACAAGGGGTGGAGAGACCCAGTACTTC.

The chain recombines TRBV6-2 or TRBV6-3 with TRBJ2-7, with D unresolved. Germline CDR1 and CDR2: MNHEY and SVGEGT. Trimming pared 6 bases from V and 0 bases from J, leaving 9 bases between. The CDR3 is 13 residues long. The CDR3 here is CASSDFNSYEQYF. CDR3 DNA: TGTGCCAGCAGCGACTTCAACTCCTACGAGCAGTACTTC.

The rearrangement links TRBV3-1 (or the pseudogene TRBV3-2) to TRBJ2-5; 7 bases are shared with TRBD2. Trimming at V came to 4 bases and at J to 5 bases, leaving 7 bases not matched to a gene. Germline lookup yields CDR1 LGHDT and CDR2 YNNKEL (reference sequence). The CDR3 is 14 residues long. In nucleotides, the CDR3 is TGTGCCAGCAGCCGTTCCCGGCGGGGGGAGACCCAGTACTTC. The encoded protein is CASSRSRRGETQYF.

J is TRBJ1-1 and V is TRBV29-1, with unresolved D. Per germline, CDR1 SQVTM and CDR2 ANQGSEA. The V end lost 8 bases, the J end lost 0 bases, and 13 bases lay between the germline ends. The length of the CDR3 is 13 residues. CDR3 bases: TGCAGCCATACCGTCCGCCTGAACACTGAAGCTTTCTTT. Its protein product is CSHTVRLNTEAFF.

The V gene is TRBV29-1, the J gene TRBJ1-2; a possible D gene is TRBD1 (5 bases). The germline V gene encodes CDR1 SQVTM and CDR2 ANQGSEA. This CDR3 contains 15 residues. Trimming shortened V by 7 bases and J by 0 bases, and 18 bases separated the two germline ends. CDR3 in amino acids: CSAHGGAGTNYGYTF. The CDR3 coding sequence is TGCAGCGCCCATGGAGGGGCAGGGACTAACTATGGCTACACCTTC. Complete variable domain (other parts from reference TRBV29-1 and TRBJ1-2): SAVISQKPSRDICQRGTSLTIQCQVDSQVTMMFWYRQQPGQSLTLIATANQGSEATYESGFVIDKFPISRPNLTFSTLTVSNMSPEDSSIYLCSAHGGAGTNYGYTFGSGTRLTVV.

V is TRBV28 and J is TRBJ1-1, with D perhaps matching TRBD1 (5 bases). The CDR3 is 14 amino acids. Trimming pared 5 bases from V and 3 bases from J, leaving 13 bases between. Germline V gene lookup returns CDR1 MDHEN and CDR2 SYDVKM. This CDR3 is CASSQGAGYTEAFF. Written as DNA, the CDR3 is TGTGCCAGCAGTCAAGGGGCAGGGTACACTGAAGCTTTCTTT.

The rearrangement uses TRBV6-6 and TRBJ1-4; perhaps TRBD1 as D (5 bases). The V and J ends lost 2 bases and 6 bases respectively, with 13 bases between them. The germline CDR1 and CDR2 sequences are MNHNY and SVGAGI (reference sequence). This CDR3 has 15 amino acids. CDR3 sequence: CASSYLRQIDEKLFF. For the CDR3, the DNA is TGTGCCAGCAGTTACCTTAGACAGATCGATGAAAAACTGTTTTTT.

The CDR3 nucleotides are TGTGCCAGCAGTTACTCAGCGGGGTATAGCAATGAGCAGTTCTTC. Its translation is CASSYSAGYSNEQFF. V usage is TRBV6-5 and J usage is TRBJ2-1; TRBD2 aligns across 7 bases. The CDR3 consists of 15 residues. Trimming took 0 bases from V and 6 from J; bases not matched to a gene: 5. Germline CDR1 and CDR2: MNHEY and SVGAGI.